The sequence of this T cell receptor (beta chain) was determined in a study of shared clonotypes between healthy human individuals. At the level of the study: CD8 memory received one plate per donor, CD8 naive two, CD4 memory three and CD4 naive three.

Findings and limits, study-wide: Among donors, sharing of clonotypes was expected to be affected by sequencing depth. Estimated richness was generally greater in naive than memory subsets.

Naive CD8 cells were CD45RO-negative, positively selected for CCR7, excluding terminally differentiated effector memory CD45RA+ cells. V was clipped by 5 bases and J by 0 bases; unmatched bases: 4. Germline V gene data show CDR1 as SGHTA and CDR2 as FQGTGA. This CDR3 is 15 amino acids long. On this clone itself: Its antigen is as yet unknown.

Over several immunoSEQ plates, each subset's genomic DNA was distributed in even portions. Clones were read by immunoSEQ multiplex PCR, and TCRdb kept only the in-frame ones, dropping some. The data contain about 1.9 million clones, about 94% of them singletons. The chain carries TRBV7-3 and TRBJ2-1; 7 nucleotides line up with TRBD2. The sequence was collected from a man aged 18 to 30 in good health. Some clones in this sample may be carry-over from other donors' samples. The sequenced material came from naive CD8+ T cells from PBMCs. CDR3 protein: CASSTGGSSYNEQFF. As DNA, the CDR3 is TGTGCCAGCAGCACAGGCGGGAGCTCCTACAATGAGCAGTTCTTC.